This TCR beta chain derives from a study of T-cell memory formation after mild COVID-19 (dated by TCRdb to 2020 to 2022). Context from the whole study: Most TCR sequence clusters were specific to one of the two donors. In two donors, T-cell clones that expanded and contracted after mild COVID-19 were followed by sequencing TCRalpha and TCRbeta repertoires longitudinally. Two young, previously healthy adult volunteers, one female and one male, were included in the cohort.

V has 3 bases trimmed and J has 7 bases trimmed; junction bases matching no gene number 10. The CDR3 goes from the cysteine to the phenylalanine over 15 residues. Of the read, only the CDR3 DNA is kept; its 45 bases are in frame from base 1. CDR1 and CDR2, per the germline V gene (reference sequence), are DFQATT and SNEGSKA. For sequencing, an Illumina NovaSeq 6000 was employed. TCRalpha and TCRbeta cDNA libraries were built by 5'RACE with constant-segment primers, adding sample barcodes and unique molecular identifiers. RNA was extracted from every sample with Trizol reagent. Amplification of the libraries took two PCR steps, and the second step added a second sample barcode plus Illumina TruSeq adapters. Sequencing of the libraries was done on an Illumina NovaSeq, producing 2 x 150 bp paired-end reads. In the source study's methods: Reads were demultiplexed and collapsed into UMI-guided consensus sequences with migec v1.2.7. Using mixcr v2.1.11, UMI consensuses were aligned to TRA and TRB V and J templates and then assembled into clonotypes. Expanded or contracted clonotypes were those called significant by both edgeR and NoisET, with noise models trained on biological replicates. For edgeR calls, the cutoffs were a false discovery rate-adjusted p below 0.01 and a log2 fold-change threshold of 1. As an exploratory analysis of dynamics, max-normalized trajectories of the 1000 most abundant clonotypes were examined with PCA combined with hierarchical clustering. The CD4 or CD8 phenotype of responding clones was assigned using the separately sequenced CD4+ and CD8+ repertoires. The raw public data were reprocessed by TCRdb itself: fastp quality trimming at Q25, MiXCR clonotype calling, in-frame beta chains only. Every distinct CDR3 protein forms one entry, paired with its most common genes and DNA. TCRdb, rather than the study authors, made the V and J calls. The sample table shows some 320,000 distinct CDR3 sequences, and roughly 13% are seen once. Of the sample, roughly 23% is held by the ten largest clones.

This clonotype turned up a few times. Its antigen specificity is not known. No qualities accompany the bases; no much larger clone lies one base away. What the research found in general, with its limitations: The study covered only two mild cases, and larger cohorts including severe cases with pre-infection samples were considered necessary. Contracting CD4+ clones turned up mainly in the CM and EM memory subsets, whereas EMRA was where CD8+ clones were enriched. Clones contracting from day 15 to 85 had balanced CD4/CD8 phenotypes, while a second wave expanding from day 15 to 37 was biased towards CD4+. Some responding clones were detected in pre-infection memory, suggesting pre-existing cross-reactive memory T cells joined the SARS-CoV-2 response. SARS-CoV-2 specificity was not confirmed for the second-wave clones peaking on day 37.

Ficoll-Paque density gradient centrifugation was the method used to isolate PBMCs. The chain couples TRBV20-1 to TRBJ2-2, and 8 junctional nucleotides match TRBD2. The TCR originated in a man in his late teens or twenties who had mild COVID-19 (a few samples of this study predate the infection). The sample titles of this study are shuffled in the database, so cell type and time point are left out; the donor was told from shared clones. Sequencing was carried out using PBMCs or a T cell subset sorted from them (not recorded which). The DNA sequence is TGCAGTGCTAGGGTCCCGGGACTAGTAGGCGGGGAGCTGTTTTTT. It codes for CSARVPGLVGGELFF.